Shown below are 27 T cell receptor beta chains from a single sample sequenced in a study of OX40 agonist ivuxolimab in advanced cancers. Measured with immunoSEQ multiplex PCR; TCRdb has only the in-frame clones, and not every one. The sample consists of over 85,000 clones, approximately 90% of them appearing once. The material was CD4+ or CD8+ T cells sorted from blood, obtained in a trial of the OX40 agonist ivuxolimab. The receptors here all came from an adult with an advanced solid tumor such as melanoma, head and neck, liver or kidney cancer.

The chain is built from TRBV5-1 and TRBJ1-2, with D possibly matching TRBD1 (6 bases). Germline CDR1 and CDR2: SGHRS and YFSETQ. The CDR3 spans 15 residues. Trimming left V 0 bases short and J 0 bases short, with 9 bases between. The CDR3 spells CASSLGQATNYGYTF. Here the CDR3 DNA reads TGCGCCAGCAGCTTGGGACAGGCTACTAACTATGGCTACACCTTC.

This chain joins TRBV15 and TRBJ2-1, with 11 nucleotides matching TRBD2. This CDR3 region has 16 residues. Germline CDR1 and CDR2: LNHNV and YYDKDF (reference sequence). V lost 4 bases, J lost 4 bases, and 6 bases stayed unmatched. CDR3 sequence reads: CATSTSLAGVYNEQFF. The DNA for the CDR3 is TGTGCCACCAGCACTTCACTAGCGGGGGTATACAATGAGCAGTTCTTC.

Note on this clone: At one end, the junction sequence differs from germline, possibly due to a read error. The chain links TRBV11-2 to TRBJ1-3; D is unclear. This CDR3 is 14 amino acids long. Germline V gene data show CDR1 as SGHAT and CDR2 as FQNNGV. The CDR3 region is CASSVDQNGNTIYF. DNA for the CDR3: TGTGCCAGCAGCGTAGACCAAAACGGAAACACCATATATTTT.

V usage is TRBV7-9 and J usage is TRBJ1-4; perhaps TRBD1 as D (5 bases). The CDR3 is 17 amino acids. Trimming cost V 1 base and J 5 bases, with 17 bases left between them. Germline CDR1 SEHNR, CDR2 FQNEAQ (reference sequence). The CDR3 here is CASSLGAGGAVNEKLFF. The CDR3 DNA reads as TGTGCCAGCAGCTTAGGGGCAGGAGGGGCAGTAAATGAAAAACTGTTTTTT.

Here the CDR3 DNA reads TGTGCCAGCAGTTCACTACCAATACGGGCCTTTGGGGAGCAGTACTTC. Translation: CASSSLPIRAFGEQYF. This sequence joins TRBV28 and TRBJ2-7; D uncertain. Germline V gives CDR1 MDHEN, CDR2 SYDVKM. V dropped 4 bases and J dropped 7 bases, with 23 bases sitting between them. The CDR3 extends over 16 amino acids.

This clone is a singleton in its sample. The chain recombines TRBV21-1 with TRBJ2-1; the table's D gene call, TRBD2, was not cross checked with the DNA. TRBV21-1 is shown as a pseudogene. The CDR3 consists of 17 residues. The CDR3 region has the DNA TGTGCCAGCAGCCTCCCACTGGGGGGGGAACGATACAATGAGCAGTTCTTC. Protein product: CASSLPLGGERYNEQFF.

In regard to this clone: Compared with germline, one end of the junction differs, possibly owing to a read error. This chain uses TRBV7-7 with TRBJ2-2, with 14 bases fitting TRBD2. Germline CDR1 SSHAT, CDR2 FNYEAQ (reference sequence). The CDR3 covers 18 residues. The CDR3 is CASSLGTSGRRSTGELFF. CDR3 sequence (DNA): TGTGCTAGCAGCTTAGGGACTAGCGGGAGACGGAGCACCGGGGAGCTGTTTTTT.

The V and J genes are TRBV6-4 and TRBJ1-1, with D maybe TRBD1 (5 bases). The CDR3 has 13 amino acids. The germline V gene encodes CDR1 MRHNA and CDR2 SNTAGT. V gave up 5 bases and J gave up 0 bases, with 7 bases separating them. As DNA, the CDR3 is TGTGCCAGCAGTCAAGGGGTGAACACTGAAGCTTTCTTT. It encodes CASSQGVNTEAFF.

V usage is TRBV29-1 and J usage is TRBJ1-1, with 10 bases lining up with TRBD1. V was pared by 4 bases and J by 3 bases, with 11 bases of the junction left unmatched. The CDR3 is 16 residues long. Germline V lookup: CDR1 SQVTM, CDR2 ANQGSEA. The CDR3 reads CSVGGDRGRHDTEAFF. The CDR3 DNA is TGCAGCGTTGGTGGAGACAGGGGGCGCCATGACACTGAAGCTTTCTTT.

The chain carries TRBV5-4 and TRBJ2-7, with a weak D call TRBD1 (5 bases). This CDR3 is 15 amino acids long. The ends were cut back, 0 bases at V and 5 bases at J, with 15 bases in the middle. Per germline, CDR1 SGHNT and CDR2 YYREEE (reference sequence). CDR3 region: CASSLETQGRNEQYF. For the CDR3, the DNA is TGTGCCAGCAGCTTGGAAACCCAGGGTCGTAACGAGCAGTACTTC.

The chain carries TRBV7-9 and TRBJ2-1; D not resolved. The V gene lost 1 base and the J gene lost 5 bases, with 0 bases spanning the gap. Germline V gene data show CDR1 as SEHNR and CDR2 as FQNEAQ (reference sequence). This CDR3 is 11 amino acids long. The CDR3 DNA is TGTGCCAGCAGCTTAGACAATGAGCAGTTCTTC. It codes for CASSLDNEQFF.

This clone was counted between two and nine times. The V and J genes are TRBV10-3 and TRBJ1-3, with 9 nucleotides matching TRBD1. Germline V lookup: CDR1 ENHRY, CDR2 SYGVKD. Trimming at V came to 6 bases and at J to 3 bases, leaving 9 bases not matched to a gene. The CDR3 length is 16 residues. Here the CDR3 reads CAIRAGTGQVGNTIYF. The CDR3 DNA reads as TGTGCCATCAGGGCCGGGACAGGGCAGGTTGGAAACACCATATATTTT.

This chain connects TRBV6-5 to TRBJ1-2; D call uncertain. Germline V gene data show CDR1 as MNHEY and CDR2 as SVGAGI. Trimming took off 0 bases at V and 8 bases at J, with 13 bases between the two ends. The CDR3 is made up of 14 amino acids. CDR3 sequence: CASSYSTSASGYTF. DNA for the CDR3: TGTGCCAGCAGTTACTCGACATCGGCTAGCGGCTACACCTTC.

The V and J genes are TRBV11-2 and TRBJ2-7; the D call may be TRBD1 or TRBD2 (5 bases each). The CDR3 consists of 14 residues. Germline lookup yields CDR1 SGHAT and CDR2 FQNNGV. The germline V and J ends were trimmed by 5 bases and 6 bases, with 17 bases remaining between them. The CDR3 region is CASSPSGPRGEQYF. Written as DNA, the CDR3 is TGTGCCAGCAGCCCGTCGGGACCCCGGGGCGAGCAGTACTTC.

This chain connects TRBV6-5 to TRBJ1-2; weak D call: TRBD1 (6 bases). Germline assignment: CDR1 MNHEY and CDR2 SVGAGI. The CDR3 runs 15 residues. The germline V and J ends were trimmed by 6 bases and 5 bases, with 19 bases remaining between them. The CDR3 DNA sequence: TGTGCCAGCAGAGCCGGACAGCTTCAAATATATGGCTACACCTTC. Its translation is CASRAGQLQIYGYTF.

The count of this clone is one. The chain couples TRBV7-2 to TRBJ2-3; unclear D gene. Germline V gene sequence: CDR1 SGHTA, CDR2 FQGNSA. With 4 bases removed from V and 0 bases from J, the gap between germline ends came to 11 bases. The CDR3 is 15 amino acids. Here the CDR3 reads CASSSVASSTDTQYF. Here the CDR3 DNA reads TGTGCCAGCAGCTCTGTGGCCTCTAGCACAGATACGCAGTATTTT.

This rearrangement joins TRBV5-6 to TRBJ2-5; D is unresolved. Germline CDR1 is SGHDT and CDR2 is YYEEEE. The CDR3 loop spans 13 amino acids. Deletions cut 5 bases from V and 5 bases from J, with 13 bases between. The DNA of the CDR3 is TGTGCCAGCAGGATTGAAGGGTATGAGACCCAGTACTTC. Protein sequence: CASRIEGYETQYF.

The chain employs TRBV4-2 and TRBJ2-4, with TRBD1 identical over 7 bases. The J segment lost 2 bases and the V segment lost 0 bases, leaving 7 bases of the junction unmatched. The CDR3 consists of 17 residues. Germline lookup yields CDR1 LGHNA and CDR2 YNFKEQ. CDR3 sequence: CASSQDTGVRTKNIQYF. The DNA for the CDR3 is TGTGCCAGCAGCCAAGATACAGGGGTCCGAACCAAAAACATTCAGTACTTC.

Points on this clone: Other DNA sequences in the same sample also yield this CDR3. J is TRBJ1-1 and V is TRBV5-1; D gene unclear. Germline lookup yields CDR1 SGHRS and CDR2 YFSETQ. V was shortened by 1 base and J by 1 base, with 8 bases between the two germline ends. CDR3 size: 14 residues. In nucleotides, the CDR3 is TGCGCCAGCAGCTTGTTACGTGGGAACACTGAAGCTTTCTTT. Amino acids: CASSLLRGNTEAFF.

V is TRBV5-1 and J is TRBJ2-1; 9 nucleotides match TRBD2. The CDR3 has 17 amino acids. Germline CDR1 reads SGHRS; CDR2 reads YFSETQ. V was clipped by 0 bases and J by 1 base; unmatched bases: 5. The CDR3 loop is CASSLEASGASYNEQFF. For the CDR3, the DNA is TGCGCCAGCAGCTTGGAGGCTAGCGGGGCTTCCTACAATGAGCAGTTCTTC.

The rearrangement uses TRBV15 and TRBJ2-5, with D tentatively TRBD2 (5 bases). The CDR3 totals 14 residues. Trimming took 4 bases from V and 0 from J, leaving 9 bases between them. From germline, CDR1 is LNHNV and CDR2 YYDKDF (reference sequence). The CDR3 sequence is CATSIGRDQETQYF. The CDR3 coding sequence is TGTGCCACCAGCATCGGGCGGGACCAAGAGACCCAGTACTTC.

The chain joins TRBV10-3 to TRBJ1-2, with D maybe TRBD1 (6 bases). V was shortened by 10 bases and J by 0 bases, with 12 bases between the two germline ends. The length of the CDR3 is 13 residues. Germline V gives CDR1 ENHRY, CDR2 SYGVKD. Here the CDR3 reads CATGTSSNYGYTF. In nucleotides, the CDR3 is TGTGCCACCGGGACAAGTTCTAACTATGGCTACACCTTC.

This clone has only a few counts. The CDR3 protein is CASSVGIGDTEAFF. The CDR3 nucleotides are TGTGCCAGCAGCGTAGGAATAGGGGACACTGAAGCTTTCTTT. This chain links TRBV9 with TRBJ1-1; D possibly corresponds to TRBD1 (5 bases). CDR3 size: 14 residues. Germline values: CDR1 SGDLS, CDR2 YYNGEE. With 0 bases removed from V and 3 bases from J, the gap between germline ends came to 9 bases.

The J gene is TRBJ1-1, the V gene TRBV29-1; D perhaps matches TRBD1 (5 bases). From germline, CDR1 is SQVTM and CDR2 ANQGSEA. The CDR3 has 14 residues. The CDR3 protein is CISFGGTANTEAFF. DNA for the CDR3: TGCATCTCGTTCGGGGGGACCGCGAACACTGAAGCTTTCTTT.

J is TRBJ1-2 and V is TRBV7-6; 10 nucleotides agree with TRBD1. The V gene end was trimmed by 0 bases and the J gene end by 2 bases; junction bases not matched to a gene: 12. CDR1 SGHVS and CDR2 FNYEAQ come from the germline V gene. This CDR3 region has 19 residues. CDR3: CASSLAPGQGIRRNYGYTF. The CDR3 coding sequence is TGTGCCAGCAGCTTAGCACCGGGACAGGGGATCCGAAGAAACTATGGCTACACCTTC.

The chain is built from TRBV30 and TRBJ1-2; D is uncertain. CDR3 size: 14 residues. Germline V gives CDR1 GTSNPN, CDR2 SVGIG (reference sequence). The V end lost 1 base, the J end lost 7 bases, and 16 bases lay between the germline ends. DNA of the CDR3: TGTGCCTGGAGTGGGGTATCGAGGCAGAGTGGCTACACCTTC. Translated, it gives CAWSGVSRQSGYTF.

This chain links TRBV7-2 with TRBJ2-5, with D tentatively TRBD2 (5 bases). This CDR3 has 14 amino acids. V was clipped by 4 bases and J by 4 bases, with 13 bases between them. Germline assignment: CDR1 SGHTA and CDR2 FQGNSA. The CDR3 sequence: CASSSSGKLETQYF. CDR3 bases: TGTGCCAGCAGCTCATCCGGGAAACTAGAGACCCAGTACTTC.